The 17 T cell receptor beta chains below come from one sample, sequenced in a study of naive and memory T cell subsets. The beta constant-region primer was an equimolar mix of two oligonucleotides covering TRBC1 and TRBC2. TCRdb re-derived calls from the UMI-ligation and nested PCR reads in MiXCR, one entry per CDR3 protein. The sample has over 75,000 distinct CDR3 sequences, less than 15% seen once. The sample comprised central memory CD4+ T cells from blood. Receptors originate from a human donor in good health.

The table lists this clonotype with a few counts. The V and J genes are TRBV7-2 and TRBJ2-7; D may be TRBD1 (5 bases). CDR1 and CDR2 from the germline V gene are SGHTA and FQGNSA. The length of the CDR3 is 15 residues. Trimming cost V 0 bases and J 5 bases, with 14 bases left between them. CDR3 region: CASSLAGVGVDEQYF. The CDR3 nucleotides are TGTGCCAGCAGCTTAGCTGGAGTAGGGGTGGACGAGCAGTACTTC.

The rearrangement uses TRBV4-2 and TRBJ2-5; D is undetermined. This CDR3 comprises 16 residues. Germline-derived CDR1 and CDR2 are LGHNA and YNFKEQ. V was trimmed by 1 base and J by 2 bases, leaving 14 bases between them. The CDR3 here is CASSQGIGRLQETQYF. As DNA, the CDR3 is TGTGCCAGCAGCCAAGGGATAGGACGGCTTCAAGAGACCCAGTACTTC.

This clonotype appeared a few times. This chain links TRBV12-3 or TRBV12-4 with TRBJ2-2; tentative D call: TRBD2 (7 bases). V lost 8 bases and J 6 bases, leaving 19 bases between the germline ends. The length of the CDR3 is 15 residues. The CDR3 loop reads CASRARGRASGELFF. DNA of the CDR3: TGTGCCAGCCGAGCAAGGGGGAGGGCTTCCGGGGAGCTGTTTTTT.

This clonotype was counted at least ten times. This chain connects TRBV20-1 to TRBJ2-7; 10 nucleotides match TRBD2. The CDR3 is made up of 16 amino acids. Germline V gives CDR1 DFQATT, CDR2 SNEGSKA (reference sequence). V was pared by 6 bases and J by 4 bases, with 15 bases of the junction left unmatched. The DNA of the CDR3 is TGCAGTGCCCGGGGCCTAGCGGGAGATTATAGTTACGAGCAGTACTTC. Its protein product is CSARGLAGDYSYEQYF.

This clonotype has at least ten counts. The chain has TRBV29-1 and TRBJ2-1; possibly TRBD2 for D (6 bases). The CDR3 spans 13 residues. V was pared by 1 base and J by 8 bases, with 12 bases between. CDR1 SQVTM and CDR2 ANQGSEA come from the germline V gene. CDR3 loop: CSVEGTGRHEQFF. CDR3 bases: TGCAGCGTTGAAGGTACTGGGAGGCATGAGCAGTTCTTC.

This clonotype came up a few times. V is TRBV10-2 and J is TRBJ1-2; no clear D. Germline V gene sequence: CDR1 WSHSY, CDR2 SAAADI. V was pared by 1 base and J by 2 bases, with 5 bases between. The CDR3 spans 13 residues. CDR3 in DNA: TGCGCCAGCAGTGAGTTGCGCAACTATGGCTACACCTTC. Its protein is CASSELRNYGYTF.

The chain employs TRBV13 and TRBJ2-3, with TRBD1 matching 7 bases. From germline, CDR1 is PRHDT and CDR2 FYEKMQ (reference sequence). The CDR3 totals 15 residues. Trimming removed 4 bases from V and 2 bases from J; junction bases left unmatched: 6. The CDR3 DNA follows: TGTGCCAGCAGCTCCGGGACAGCGAACACAGATACGCAGTATTTT. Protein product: CASSSGTANTDTQYF.

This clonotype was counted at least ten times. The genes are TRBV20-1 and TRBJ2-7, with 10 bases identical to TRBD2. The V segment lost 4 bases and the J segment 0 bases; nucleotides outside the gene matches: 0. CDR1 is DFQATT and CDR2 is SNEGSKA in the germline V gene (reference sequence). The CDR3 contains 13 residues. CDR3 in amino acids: CSATSGGSYEQYF. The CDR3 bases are TGCAGTGCTACTAGCGGGGGCTCCTACGAGCAGTACTTC.

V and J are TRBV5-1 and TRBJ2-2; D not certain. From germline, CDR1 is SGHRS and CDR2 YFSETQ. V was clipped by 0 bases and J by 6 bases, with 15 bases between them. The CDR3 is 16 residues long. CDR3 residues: CASSLASLNRAGELFF. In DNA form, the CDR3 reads TGCGCCAGCAGCTTGGCCTCGTTAAATCGAGCCGGGGAGCTGTTTTTT.

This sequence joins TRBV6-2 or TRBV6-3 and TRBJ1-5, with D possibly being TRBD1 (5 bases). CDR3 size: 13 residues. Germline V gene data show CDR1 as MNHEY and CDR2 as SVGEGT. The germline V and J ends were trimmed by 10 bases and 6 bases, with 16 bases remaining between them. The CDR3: CATRAGTIQPQHF. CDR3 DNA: TGTGCCACCCGAGCAGGGACTATTCAGCCCCAGCATTTT.

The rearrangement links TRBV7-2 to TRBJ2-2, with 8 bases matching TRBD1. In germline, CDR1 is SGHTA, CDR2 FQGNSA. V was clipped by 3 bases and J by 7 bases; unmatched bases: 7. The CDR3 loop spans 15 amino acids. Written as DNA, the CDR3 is TGTGCCAGCAGCTTTCGGACAGGGAGAGGCGGGGAGCTGTTTTTT. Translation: CASSFRTGRGGELFF.

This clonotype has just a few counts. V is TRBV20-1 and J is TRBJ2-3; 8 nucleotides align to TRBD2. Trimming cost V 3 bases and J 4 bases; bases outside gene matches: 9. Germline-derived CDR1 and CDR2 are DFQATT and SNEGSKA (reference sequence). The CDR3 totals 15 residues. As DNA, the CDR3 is TGCAGTGCTAGGGCCAGCGGGAGAGTCGCAGATACGCAGTATTTT. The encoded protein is CSARASGRVADTQYF.

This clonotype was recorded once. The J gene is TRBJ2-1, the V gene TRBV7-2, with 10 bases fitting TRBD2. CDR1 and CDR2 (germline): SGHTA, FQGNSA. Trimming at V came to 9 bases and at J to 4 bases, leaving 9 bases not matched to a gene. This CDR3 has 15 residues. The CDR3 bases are TGTGCCAGAAGCCAGACTAGCGGGCTGTACAATGAGCAGTTCTTC. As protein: CARSQTSGLYNEQFF.

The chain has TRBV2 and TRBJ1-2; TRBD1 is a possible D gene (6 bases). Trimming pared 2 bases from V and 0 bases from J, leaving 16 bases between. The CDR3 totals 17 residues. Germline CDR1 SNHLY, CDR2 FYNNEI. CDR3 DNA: TGTGCCAGCAGTGAACGCGGGGGCCCGAGGGCTAACTATGGCTACACCTTC. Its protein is CASSERGGPRANYGYTF. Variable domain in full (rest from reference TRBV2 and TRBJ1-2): EPEVTQTPSHQVTQMGQEVILRCVPISNHLYFYWYRQILGQKVEFLVSFYNNEISEKSEIFDDQFSVERPDGSNFTLKIRSTKLEDSAMYFCASSERGGPRANYGYTFGSGTRLTVV.

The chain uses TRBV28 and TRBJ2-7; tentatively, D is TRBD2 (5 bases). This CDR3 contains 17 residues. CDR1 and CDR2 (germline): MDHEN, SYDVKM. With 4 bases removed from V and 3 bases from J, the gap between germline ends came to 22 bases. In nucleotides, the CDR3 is TGTGCCAGCAGTTCCGTACCCCGACTCAAAGGAGGCTACGAGCAGTACTTC. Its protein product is CASSSVPRLKGGYEQYF.

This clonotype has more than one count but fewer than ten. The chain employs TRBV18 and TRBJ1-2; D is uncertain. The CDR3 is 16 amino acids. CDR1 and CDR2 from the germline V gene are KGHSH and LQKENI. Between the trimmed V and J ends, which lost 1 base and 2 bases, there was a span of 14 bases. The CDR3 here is CASSPQTRLTNYGYTF. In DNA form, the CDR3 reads TGTGCCAGCTCACCACAGACGCGGCTGACCAACTATGGCTACACCTTC.

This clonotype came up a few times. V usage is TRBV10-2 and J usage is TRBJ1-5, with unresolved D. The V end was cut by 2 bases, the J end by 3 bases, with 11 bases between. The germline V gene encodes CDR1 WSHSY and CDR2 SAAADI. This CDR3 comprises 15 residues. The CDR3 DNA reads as TGCGCCAGCAGTGAGGTGGACGGCTACAATCAGCCCCAGCATTTT. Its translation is CASSEVDGYNQPQHF.